This is a list of T cell receptor beta chains from one sample in a study of cytomegalovirus exposure and HLA in healthy donors. TCRdb's copy holds only in-frame clones and misses some; the assay was immunoSEQ multiplex PCR. The sample contains around 190,000 clones, 60% to 85% of which appear only once. The sequenced sample was PBMCs. Source of these receptors: a man in his forties or fifties in good health and CMV-seronegative. Each CDR3 is given with its conserved first and last residue. Fields, in order: V gene, J gene, CDR3 protein.

V gene: TRBV4-2; J gene: TRBJ1-5; CDR3 protein: CASSQTPPRQGSQPQHF
V gene: TRBV6-6; J gene: TRBJ2-5; CDR3 protein: CASSYGDYQETQYF
V gene: TRBV6-5; J gene: TRBJ1-2; CDR3 protein: CASTRTGENGYTF
V gene: TRBV19; J gene: TRBJ2-2; CDR3 protein: CASSTGGDTGELFF
V gene: TRBV19; J gene: TRBJ2-5; CDR3 protein: CASSIVSLAGETQYF
V gene: TRBV11-3; J gene: TRBJ2-5; CDR3 protein: CASSPGTSEETQYF
V gene: TRBV6-5; J gene: TRBJ2-7; CDR3 protein: CASSSGLTYEQYF
V gene: TRBV5-4; J gene: TRBJ2-2; CDR3 protein: CASSRDSILTGELFF
V gene: TRBV18; J gene: TRBJ2-1; CDR3 protein: CASSPEIRYNEQFF
V gene: TRBV4-3; J gene: TRBJ1-1; CDR3 protein: CASSQDGNTEAFF
V gene: TRBV28; J gene: TRBJ2-7; CDR3 protein: CASSLSGFGEQYF
V gene: TRBV30; J gene: TRBJ1-5; CDR3 protein: CAWSPAGQGRGVPQHF
V gene: TRBV27; J gene: TRBJ2-3; CDR3 protein: CASSSSDTQYF
V gene: TRBV5-4; J gene: TRBJ2-3; CDR3 protein: CASLPGSGNTDTQYF
V gene: TRBV19; J gene: TRBJ2-1; CDR3 protein: CASSIKTGGSLNEQFF
V gene: TRBV5-5; J gene: TRBJ1-1; CDR3 protein: CASSYDTSNTEAFF
V gene: TRBV27; J gene: TRBJ2-7; CDR3 protein: CASRDTSHYEQYF
V gene: TRBV5-1; J gene: TRBJ1-1; CDR3 protein: CASSLAPQGETEAFF
V gene: TRBV7-8; J gene: TRBJ2-5; CDR3 protein: CASSPSGTNQETQYF
V gene: TRBV29-1; J gene: TRBJ2-5; CDR3 protein: CSGTRGLAKETQYF
V gene: TRBV18; J gene: TRBJ2-3; CDR3 protein: CASSPGLSTDTQYF
V gene: TRBV20-1; J gene: TRBJ2-1; CDR3 protein: CSAQGNNEQFF
V gene: TRBV4-1; J gene: TRBJ1-1; CDR3 protein: CASSRIQGMNTEAFF
V gene: TRBV4-2; J gene: TRBJ2-2; CDR3 protein: CASSQKGTSANTGELFF